The clone carrying this TCR beta chain was detected ten times or more. This entry belongs to a study of T cells in Graves' hyperthyroidism and ophthalmopathy. Germline values: CDR1 SGHRS, CDR2 YFSETQ. This CDR3 is 16 amino acids long. Losses at the gene ends were 4 bases for V and 1 base for J; bases not matched to a gene: 6. Amplified TCR beta CDR3 regions derived from RNA transcripts. The primer set for the first-round RT-PCR of the TCR CDR3 was HTBI. TCRdb called the multiplex PCR reads again in MiXCR, with one record for every CDR3 protein. The sample shows fewer than 750,000 distinct CDR3 sequences, more than 45% of them seen only once. Diagnosis of hyperthyroidism was new in patients aged 18 to 65, and its duration was under 2 months. Diagnoses were established using clinical symptoms, serum thyroxine and TRAb, thyroid ultrasound and orbital computed tomography.

The chain employs TRBV5-1 and TRBJ1-5; 9 bases line up with TRBD1. The sequenced sample was peripheral blood or thyroid tissue (not recorded which). The TCR originated in a woman younger than 35 with Graves' hyperthyroidism. The CDR3 nucleotides are TGCGCCAGCAGCCCAACGGGACAGGGCAGCAATCAGCCCCAGCATTTT. Its protein is CASSPTGQGSNQPQHF.